This T cell receptor (beta chain) was identified during a study of T cell clones after liver transplantation. In the study overall: TCRbeta sequencing after a pre-transplant mixed lymphocyte reaction identified graft-donor-reactive clones, later tracked in post-transplant blood. Apart from a few HCV-positive recipients, transplants were for non-autoimmune, non-viral reasons. Blood was drawn pre-transplant, before withdrawal, and after full or failed withdrawal.

Profiled with immunoSEQ multiplex PCR; TCRdb holds only in-frame clones, not every one. The table records around 120,000 clones, 90% of them present only once. The sample in question was CD4+ T cells from blood, obtained 12 months after liver transplant. This clonotype was obtained from a human patient who received a liver transplant. Some T cells may trace back to the graft donor.

The CDR3 DNA sequence: TGTGCCAGCAGCTTAGAAGGTTGGGAACAGCCCCAGCATTTT. This translates into CASSLEGWEQPQHF. The J gene is TRBJ1-5, the V gene TRBV7-9; no firm D call. The CDR3 sequence is 14 residues long. The germline V gene encodes CDR1 SEHNR and CDR2 FQNEAQ (reference sequence). V was shortened by 1 base and J by 7 bases, with 11 bases between the two germline ends.